These 27 T cell receptor beta chains share one sample of origin, sequenced in a study of Ad26.COV2.S vaccination and SARS-CoV-2 variants. Treatment defined: around 19 received Ad26.COV2.S at low or high dose, single or two shots; about five received placebo; per-sample allocation not given. Sampling happened 63 days after the first vaccine or placebo injection. The repertoire was sequenced with immunoSEQ multiplex PCR; TCRdb's copy has only in-frame clones and lacks some. The sample has roughly 680,000 clones, approximately 88% seen once. Specimen: peripheral blood, collected in a trial of Ad26.COV2.S vaccine versus placebo. The receptors here all came from a person between 18 and 60 years old who received the Ad26.COV2.S COVID-19 vaccine or a placebo.

V and J are TRBV20-1 and TRBJ2-5, with 8 bases that match TRBD2. Germline lookup yields CDR1 DFQATT and CDR2 SNEGSKA (reference sequence). V shed 3 bases, J shed 1 base, and the junction held 4 bases outside the gene matches. The CDR3 runs 14 residues. The CDR3 coding sequence is TGCAGTGCTAGTATTGGACTAGCCCAAGAGACCCAGTACTTC. Translating it yields CSASIGLAQETQYF.

This chain uses TRBV5-1 with TRBJ1-2; no definite D call. Germline lookup yields CDR1 SGHRS and CDR2 YFSETQ. With 2 bases removed from V and 1 base from J, the gap between germline ends came to 9 bases. The CDR3 has 14 residues. This CDR3 is CASSFPGSNYGYTF. The DNA of the CDR3 is TGCGCCAGCAGCTTCCCGGGAAGTAACTATGGCTACACCTTC.

The rearrangement uses TRBV5-1 and TRBJ2-7; maybe TRBD1 (5 bases). Looked up from germline, CDR1 is SGHRS and CDR2 is YFSETQ. V lost 1 base to trimming and J lost 5 bases, with 10 bases between them. The CDR3 runs to 13 residues. For the CDR3, the DNA is TGCGCCAGCAGCTTGTGGGGCGGAGACGAGCAGTACTTC. This translates into CASSLWGGDEQYF. Full variable domain (missing parts from reference TRBV5-1 and TRBJ2-7): KAGVTQTPRYLIKTRGQQVTLSCSPISGHRSVSWYQQTPGQGLQFLFEYFSETQRNKGNFPGRFSGRQFSNSRSEMNVSTLELGDSALYLCASSLWGGDEQYFGPGTRLTVT.

V and J are TRBV7-3 and TRBJ2-3; possibly TRBD1 or TRBD2 for D (6 bases each). CDR3 length: 14 amino acids. The germline gives CDR1 SGHTA, CDR2 FQGTGA. V gave up 4 bases and J gave up 4 bases, with 12 bases separating them. CDR3 sequence (DNA): TGTGCCAGCAGCTCGCTAAGGGGGGCAGATACGCAGTATTTT. Translating it yields CASSSLRGADTQYF.

V gene TRBV30 combines with J gene TRBJ2-1; a possible D gene is TRBD1 (6 bases). Trimming shortened V by 2 bases and J by 9 bases, and 14 bases separated the two germline ends. The germline CDR1 and CDR2 sequences are GTSNPN and SVGIG (reference sequence). The CDR3 is 13 residues long. The CDR3 reads CAWSFRGPSEQFF. The CDR3, as DNA: TGTGCCTGGAGTTTCAGGGGTCCAAGTGAGCAGTTCTTC.

A note on this clone: A read error may account for a junction end that differs from germline. The chain employs TRBV19 and TRBJ2-7; a possible D gene is TRBD1 (5 bases). The CDR3 is made up of 12 amino acids. CDR1 LNHDA and CDR2 SQIVND come from the germline V gene (reference sequence). The CDR3 DNA follows: TGTGCCAGTAGTGCAGGGTCTATGGTGGTTGACTTC. It is translated as CASSAGSMVVDF.

The chain joins TRBV18 to TRBJ2-1; D is perhaps TRBD2 (5 bases). From germline, CDR1 is KGHSH and CDR2 LQKENI. V was clipped by 2 bases and J by 5 bases, with 16 bases between them. This CDR3 is 16 amino acids long. The DNA for the CDR3 is TGTGCCAGCTCACCATTTGGTGGGAGAGTTAACAATGAGCAGTTCTTC. This gives the protein CASSPFGGRVNNEQFF.

The rearrangement uses TRBV19 and TRBJ2-1, with 11 positions matching TRBD2. Per germline, CDR1 LNHDA and CDR2 SQIVND (reference sequence). V shed 4 bases and J 2 bases; nucleotides not matched to a gene: 7. CDR3 length: 17 residues. This CDR3 is CASSRTSGSSAYNEQFF. CDR3 in DNA: TGTGCCAGTAGTAGGACTAGCGGGTCGTCCGCCTACAATGAGCAGTTCTTC.

This chain uses TRBV19 with TRBJ2-5, with D possibly being TRBD1 (7 bases). V lost 1 base and J lost 1, with 10 bases in between. Per the germline V gene, CDR1 is LNHDA and CDR2 is SQIVND (reference sequence). The CDR3 runs to 15 residues. The CDR3 loop reads CASSIGGDSQETQYF. In DNA, the CDR3 is TGTGCCAGTAGTATAGGGGGGGACAGCCAAGAGACCCAGTACTTC.

The V and J genes are TRBV6-5 and TRBJ1-1; D may be TRBD1 (6 bases). The V end was cut by 6 bases, the J end by 0 bases, with 11 bases between. CDR1 MNHEY and CDR2 SVGAGI come from the germline V gene. The CDR3 sequence is 14 residues long. CDR3 amino acids: CASREGHLNTEAFF. CDR3 DNA sequence: TGTGCCAGCAGAGAGGGACACTTGAACACTGAAGCTTTCTTT.

V and J are TRBV7-6 and TRBJ2-3; tentatively, D is TRBD2 (6 bases). Germline CDR1 reads SGHVS; CDR2 reads FNYEAQ. The V gene lost 5 bases and the J gene lost 5 bases, with 23 bases spanning the gap. This CDR3 has 17 residues. The CDR3 nucleotides are TGTGCCAGCAGCACCCCATTCCAGCGGGCGCCACTAGATACGCAGTATTTT. The encoded protein is CASSTPFQRAPLDTQYF. The full variable domain, its missing parts supplied by reference TRBV7-6 and TRBJ2-3, is GAGVSQSPRYKVTKRGQDVALRCDPISGHVSLYWYRQALGQGPEFLTYFNYEAQQDKSGLPNDRFSAERPEGSISTLTIQRTEQRDSAMYRCASSTPFQRAPLDTQYFGPGTRLTVL.

Note on this clone: The junction departs from germline at one end; a sequencing error may be responsible. The chain employs TRBV5-1 and TRBJ1-1; no clear D. Germline V gene data show CDR1 as SGHRS and CDR2 as YFSETQ. The CDR3 has 15 amino acids. The CDR3 spells CASSLALRQNSEAFF. As DNA, the CDR3 is TGCGCCAGCAGCTTGGCCTTGCGGCAGAACTCTGAAGCTTTCTTT.

The rearrangement joins TRBV6-5 to TRBJ2-7, with D perhaps matching TRBD2 (5 bases). Trimming shortened V by 6 bases and J by 0 bases, and 6 bases separated the two germline ends. Germline CDR1 and CDR2: MNHEY and SVGAGI. The CDR3 runs to 12 residues. The CDR3 here is CASRGSSYEQYF. The DNA for the CDR3 is TGTGCCAGCAGGGGGAGCTCCTACGAGCAGTACTTC.

The V gene is TRBV7-2, the J gene TRBJ2-5; 8 bases are a match to TRBD2. CDR3 length equals 12 residues. Per the germline V gene, CDR1 is SGHTA and CDR2 is FQGNSA. V was clipped by 7 bases and J by 5 bases; unmatched bases: 3. The CDR3 DNA reads TGTGCCAGCACCCCGGGGGGGGAGACCCAGTACTTC. Translating it yields CASTPGGETQYF.

The chain combines TRBV5-1 with TRBJ2-7; D ambiguous. CDR1 is SGHRS, CDR2 YFSETQ, per germline. Trimming took 0 bases from V and 6 from J, leaving 13 bases between them. This CDR3 is 14 amino acids long. CDR3 residues: CASSLGFELGEQYF. The CDR3 bases are TGCGCCAGCAGCTTGGGTTTCGAGTTGGGCGAGCAGTACTTC.

V is TRBV29-1 and J is TRBJ2-3, with D unresolved. The CDR3 contains 12 residues. From germline, CDR1 is SQVTM and CDR2 ANQGSEA. Trimming took 6 bases from V and 4 from J, leaving 11 bases between them. The CDR3 spells CSVTQWADTQYF. CDR3 nucleotides: TGCAGCGTCACACAGTGGGCAGATACGCAGTATTTT.

V is TRBV27 and J is TRBJ2-2, with 11 bases identical to TRBD1. Germline CDR1 reads MNHEY; CDR2 reads SMNVEV (reference sequence). Trimming at V came to 7 bases and at J to 3 bases, leaving 4 bases not matched to a gene. The CDR3 has 15 amino acids. Here the CDR3 reads CASKKDRGHTGELFF. CDR3 DNA sequence: TGTGCCAGCAAAAAGGACAGGGGGCACACCGGGGAGCTGTTTTTT.

This clone was seen a single time. The chain carries TRBV7-9 and TRBJ2-7, with 7 positions matching TRBD2. V lost 5 bases and J lost 0; bases outside the gene matches: 10. Germline CDR1 is SEHNR and CDR2 is FQNEAQ (reference sequence). The CDR3 length is 16 residues. CDR3 loop: CASSPGLGGSSYEQYF. The CDR3, as DNA: TGTGCCAGCAGCCCCGGCTTAGGCGGGAGCTCCTACGAGCAGTACTTC.

In regard to this clone: This same CDR3 is encoded by further DNA sequences in the sample. V and J are TRBV18 and TRBJ1-1, with 8 bases matching TRBD1. The J segment lost 1 base and the V segment lost 6 bases, leaving 4 bases of the junction unmatched. This CDR3 is 14 amino acids long. Germline V CDR1 and CDR2: KGHSH, LQKENI. The DNA for the CDR3 is TGTGCCAGCTCCCAGGGGACAGGGAACACTGAAGCTTTCTTT. Amino acids: CASSQGTGNTEAFF.

This clone appeared a few times. This chain links TRBV27 with TRBJ1-6; 7 nucleotides match TRBD1. There are 14 residues in the CDR3. The V segment lost 5 bases and the J segment 9 bases; nucleotides outside the gene matches: 7. The germline V gene has CDR1 MNHEY and CDR2 SMNVEV (reference sequence). CDR3 loop: CASSPGTETSPLHF. For the CDR3, the DNA is TGTGCCAGCAGTCCCGGGACAGAGACTTCACCCCTCCACTTT.

This clone was detected once. Distinct nucleotide sequences in the sample also encode this CDR3. The gene calls are TRBV5-1 and TRBJ1-5; D is unresolved. The CDR3 is 14 amino acids. Germline V gene lookup returns CDR1 SGHRS and CDR2 YFSETQ. Trimming shortened V by 0 bases and J by 0 bases, and 4 bases separated the two germline ends. The CDR3 region has the DNA TGCGCCAGCAGCTTGGAAGGTAGCAATCAGCCCCAGCATTTT. It yields the protein CASSLEGSNQPQHF.

The chain employs TRBV30 and TRBJ2-5; 11 positions agree with TRBD2. Germline V CDR1 and CDR2: GTSNPN, SVGIG (reference sequence). V was pared by 2 bases and J by 9 bases, with 8 bases of the junction left unmatched. CDR3 length equals 14 residues. The CDR3 protein is CAWSSLAGGLAQYF. The CDR3 nucleotides read TGTGCCTGGAGTTCGCTAGCGGGGGGATTGGCCCAGTACTTC.

Only a few counts were recorded for this clone. The chain recombines TRBV10-3 with TRBJ1-5; TRBD1 matches at 9 bases. The CDR3 contains 15 residues. The V and J ends lost 6 bases and 1 base, in that order; junction bases with no gene match: 4. Looked up from germline, CDR1 is ENHRY and CDR2 is SYGVKD. The CDR3 DNA follows: TGTGCCATCAGACAGGGGGCGCGGAGCAATCAGCCCCAGCATTTT. Translating it yields CAIRQGARSNQPQHF.

The V call is TRBV19, the J call TRBJ2-5; D is tentatively TRBD1 or TRBD2 (5 bases each). Germline CDR1 reads LNHDA; CDR2 reads SQIVND (reference sequence). The CDR3 is 15 amino acids. With 5 bases removed from V and 5 bases from J, the gap between germline ends came to 18 bases. The DNA for the CDR3 is TGTGCCAGTAGTGGTTCCGGGGCCCTTAGGGAGACCCAGTACTTC. This encodes CASSGSGALRETQYF.

The chain couples TRBV12-3 or TRBV12-4 to TRBJ2-5; D may match TRBD1 or TRBD2 (6 bases each). This CDR3 has 13 amino acids. Deletions cut 2 bases from V and 5 bases from J, with 9 bases between. CDR3 amino acids: CASSLRGPETQYF. CDR3 nucleotides: TGTGCCAGCAGTTTACGGGGGCCGGAGACCCAGTACTTC.

The V call is TRBV2, the J call TRBJ1-2; a weak D match, TRBD1 (5 bases). V lost 2 bases and J lost 4, with 14 bases in between. The germline V gene encodes CDR1 SNHLY and CDR2 FYNNEI. CDR3 length: 15 residues. Written as DNA, the CDR3 is TGTGCCAGCAGTGAAAGCCGGGGCCGCTCCTATGGCTACACCTTC. Its protein product is CASSESRGRSYGYTF.

This clone was counted once. The chain joins TRBV14 to TRBJ1-4; 8 bases map to TRBD1. The germline gives CDR1 SGHDN, CDR2 FVKESK. The CDR3 totals 15 residues. V lost 2 bases, J lost 4 bases, and 3 bases stayed unmatched. The CDR3 DNA sequence: TGTGCCAGCAGCCAAACGACAGGGGTTAATGAAAAACTGTTTTTT. Translation gives CASSQTTGVNEKLFF.